The present entry profiles one T cell receptor (beta chain) with its context. Its binding antigen is unknown. At one boundary the junction diverges from the germline segment, which might be a read error. High-throughput TCR beta sequencing profiled peripheral blood CD8+ and CD4+ T cells from healthy donors, Susac syndrome patients and multiple sclerosis patients. Treatment-naive patients with stable or active relapsing-remitting disease fulfilling revised McDonald criteria were used as multiple sclerosis controls. Bulk CD8+ and CD4+ T cells were purified by magnetic negative isolation, while CD8+ TEMRA cells were enriched using FACS. Blood was drawn into EDTA tubes, processed within 24 hours, and PBMCs were isolated by density gradient centrifugation. PBMCs intended for TCR sequencing were cryopreserved in liquid nitrogen and were subsequently thawed in a 37 degrees C water bath. The sorted or isolated CD4+, CD8+ and CD8+ TEMRA cells reached a purity of at least 90%.

The sample originates from a study of CD8 T cells in Susac syndrome (dated by TCRdb to about 2019). For context, the study as a whole: Whether CD8+ T cell activation and differentiation in Susac syndrome was antigen driven was tested using repertoire sequencing. The study compared CD8+ T cell repertoire clonality among 12 healthy donors, approximately 14 Susac syndrome patients and 15 multiple sclerosis patients. The full study reports these points: The TCR sequencing and HLA analysis was acknowledged to have included a relatively small number of individuals.

RNA was extracted with the RNeasy kit and 0.5 to 1 ug was reverse transcribed using random hexamers. The immunoSEQ multiplex PCR assay, covering 54 Vbeta and 13 Jbeta segments, was used to amplify TCR beta CDR3 regions. Bias from PCR amplification was corrected by using a synthetic template baseline for primer optimization and for computational correction. Regarding the original processing steps: Reads were annotated to V, D and J genes per IMGT and analyzed with immunoSEQ Analyzer, keeping only productive sequences. Clonality was computed as one minus Shannon entropy normalized by log2 of the number of productive unique sequences. Public and private clones were assessed among the 100 most prevalent clones of each patient and control. Clones were defined as Susac-specific if absent from the healthy and MS cohorts, from over a thousand published viral clones and from other ImmuneACCESS disease sequences. The public reads were reanalyzed by TCRdb: fastp trimming at Q25, MiXCR alignment, in-frame beta chains only. Each record represents a unique CDR3 protein, reported with the most common genes and DNA among its rows. Here the V and J calls rest on TCRdb's processing, not on the authors' analysis. The table for this sample lists some 400,000 distinct CDR3 sequences; around 83% of them were counted only once. The ten largest account for under 0.15% of the sample.

The sequence came from a human donor with multiple sclerosis. The sequencing input was CD8+ T cells from PBMCs.

The sequenced DNA: TGTGCCAGCAGCTTTAGAGCAGGGCAGGGCTACGCCTTC. This translates into CASSFRAGQGYAF. The V gene is TRBV5-4 and the J gene is TRBJ1-2; D gene: possibly TRBD1, on 5 matching bases. Including the terminal cysteine and phenylalanine, the CDR3 comprises 13 residues. Solely the CDR3 DNA is kept, with 39 bases framed from the first base. Per the germline V gene (reference sequence), SGHNT is the CDR1 and YYREEE is the CDR2.